This TCR beta chain was documented in a study of Tregs in tolerant kidney transplant recipients. Germline loops: CDR1 SGHNT, CDR2 YYREEE (reference sequence). The CDR3 runs to 18 residues. Trimming left V 4 bases short and J 5 bases short, with 27 bases between. Generated by immunoSEQ multiplex PCR, the TCRdb table keeps only in-frame clones and is missing some. The sample records 200,000 to 300,000 clones, about four fifths being singletons. Study results and limitations: Expanding Tregs on activated donor B cells appeared to best identify donor-specific TCRbeta clones. Biological reproducibility was not directly addressed in this study.

With respect to this clone: Its antigen is unknown.

The sample comprised CD4+ T cells from blood. The receptor was isolated from a human donor in good health. The rearrangement links TRBV5-4 to TRBJ1-2; tentative D call: TRBD1 (6 bases). CDR3 amino acids: CASSPKGRGVDGGYGYTF. The CDR3 DNA follows: TGTGCCAGCAGCCCTAAGGGCAGGGGAGTTGATGGGGGGTATGGCTACACCTTC.